Below are 9 T cell receptor beta chains sequenced from a single sample in a study of T cell responses to AZD1222 COVID-19 vaccine. Some clones are missing from TCRdb's copy, which holds only in-frame ones; the method was immunoSEQ multiplex PCR. The sample consists of 95,000 to 150,000 clones, 75% to 90% of them appearing once. The sequencing here drew on peripheral blood, taken 28 days after the second AZD1222 dose. The receptor source for this set is an adult who received the AZD1222 COVID-19 vaccine.

V is TRBV5-5 and J is TRBJ2-7, with a possible D match to TRBD1 (6 bases). Trimming took off 4 bases at V and 7 bases at J, with 18 bases between the two ends. This CDR3 contains 14 residues. Germline-derived CDR1 and CDR2 are SGHKS and YYEKEE (reference sequence). The CDR3 DNA sequence: TGTGCCAGCAGCCCGTGGACCCCAGGGGTAGAGCAGTACTTC. Its protein is CASSPWTPGVEQYF.

V is TRBV6-4 and J is TRBJ1-3; no clear D gene. Trimming pared 8 bases from V and 2 bases from J, leaving 19 bases between. Germline lookup yields CDR1 MRHNA and CDR2 SNTAGT. The CDR3 loop spans 16 amino acids. CDR3 bases: TGTGCCAGCCTTATAGGGAATCCTCTGCCTGGAAACACCATATATTTT. As protein: CASLIGNPLPGNTIYF.

This chain uses TRBV19 with TRBJ2-5, with a possible D match to TRBD1 (6 bases). From germline, CDR1 is LNHDA and CDR2 SQIVND (reference sequence). The CDR3 is made up of 16 amino acids. Trimming took 6 bases from V and 5 from J, leaving 22 bases between them. In DNA form, the CDR3 reads TGTGCCAGTAGGGCTACACCGGGACAATTGGGGGAGACCCAGTACTTC. This gives the protein CASRATPGQLGETQYF.

The rearrangement links TRBV5-1 to TRBJ2-7; D is ambiguous. There are 12 residues in the CDR3. Per the germline V gene, CDR1 is SGHRS and CDR2 is YFSETQ. Trimming shortened V by 2 bases and J by 9 bases, and 12 bases separated the two germline ends. The CDR3 protein is CASSLGDNPQYF. CDR3 coding DNA: TGCGCCAGCAGCTTAGGAGACAATCCGCAGTACTTC.

The J gene is TRBJ2-1, the V gene TRBV9, with D perhaps given as TRBD1 or TRBD2 (5 bases each). CDR1 and CDR2 from the germline V gene are SGDLS and YYNGEE. The V gene lost 0 bases and the J gene lost 2 bases, with 12 bases spanning the gap. The CDR3 extends over 16 amino acids. The CDR3 coding sequence is TGTGCCAGCAGCGTAGACGGCCGAGGGGCCTACAATGAGCAGTTCTTC. It encodes CASSVDGRGAYNEQFF.

This rearrangement joins TRBV9 to TRBJ1-2; D gene unclear. This CDR3 has 12 residues. V lost 5 bases to trimming and J lost 2 bases, with 7 bases between them. Germline loops: CDR1 SGDLS, CDR2 YYNGEE. CDR3 in amino acids: CASRQQNYGYTF. In DNA, the CDR3 is TGTGCCAGCAGGCAACAAAACTATGGCTACACCTTC.

V usage is TRBV2 and J usage is TRBJ1-1; D is ambiguous. This CDR3 has 12 residues. Germline-derived CDR1 and CDR2 are SNHLY and FYNNEI. V was shortened by 7 bases and J by 5 bases, with 11 bases between the two germline ends. CDR3 bases: TGTGCCAGCACTCAGACACGGACTGAAGCTTTCTTT. Amino acids: CASTQTRTEAFF.

This sequence joins TRBV9 and TRBJ1-5; perhaps TRBD1 as D (5 bases). Germline V lookup: CDR1 SGDLS, CDR2 YYNGEE. The length of the CDR3 is 14 residues. Trimming took 0 bases from V and 6 from J, leaving 10 bases between them. CDR3 sequence: CASSVAGDGQPQHF. The CDR3 nucleotides read TGTGCCAGCAGCGTAGCGGGGGACGGTCAGCCCCAGCATTTT.

This clone showed up just a few times. The chain recombines TRBV9 with TRBJ2-7; 7 bases line up with TRBD2. J gave up 5 bases and V 0 bases, and 2 bases lay outside the gene matches. Germline CDR1 SGDLS, CDR2 YYNGEE. The CDR3 runs to 13 residues. In DNA form, the CDR3 reads TGTGCCAGCAGCGTAGCGGCGGGGGACGAGCAGTACTTC. Protein sequence: CASSVAAGDEQYF.